These 26 T cell receptor beta chains came from one sample sequenced in a study of blood T cells in healthy people across ages. A second PCR, run for roughly 7 to 12 cycles, used a sample-barcoded 5' primer plus a J-beta primer mix. TCRdb reprocessed the 5' RACE reads via MiXCR and lists one record per CDR3 protein. The sample carries roughly 1,100,000 distinct CDR3 sequences, approximately 26% recorded once. These data were also filed under a second study, of T cells of mothers and their children.

The sample comprised blood. These receptors originate from a girl aged 2-10 years in good health.

The chain combines TRBV21-1 with TRBJ2-5; TRBD2 is the table's D call, not checked against the DNA. TRBV21-1 is marked as a pseudogene. This CDR3 is 15 amino acids long. The CDR3: CASSKGCGEWETQYF. For the CDR3, the DNA is TGTGCCAGCAGCAAAGGGTGCGGGGAGTGGGAGACCCAGTACTTC.

This clonotype was detected only a few times. The chain uses TRBV12-3 or TRBV12-4 and TRBJ1-2; D gene ambiguous. With 6 bases removed from V and 4 bases from J, the gap between germline ends came to 9 bases. The CDR3 extends over 12 amino acids. CDR3 nucleotides: TGTGCCAGCAGGGGGAGTTCCTATGGCTACACCTTC. Translated, it gives CASRGSSYGYTF.

This sequence joins TRBV29-1 and TRBJ2-1; 9 bases are shared with TRBD1. The CDR3 sequence is 14 residues long. CDR1 SQVTM and CDR2 ANQGSEA come from the germline V gene. Trimming at V came to 8 bases and at J to 5 bases, leaving 10 bases not matched to a gene. CDR3 in DNA: TGCAGCCCTAGACACAGGGGGCTCAACAATGAGCAGTTCTTC. Protein: CSPRHRGLNNEQFF.

On this clonotype: At one end the junction does not follow the germline gene, possibly because of a read error. J is TRBJ2-5 and V is TRBV13; tentative D call: TRBD1 (5 bases). The last part of the DNA fits TRBJ2-7 better; the J call may be wrong. Germline loops: CDR1 PRHDT, CDR2 FYEKMQ (reference sequence). The CDR3 is 14 amino acids. In DNA, the CDR3 is TGCGCCAGCAGCTTAGGGGCCAGCCCCTACGAGCAGTACTTC. This encodes CASSLGASPYEQYF.

V and J are TRBV12-3 or TRBV12-4 and TRBJ2-2; 9 positions match TRBD1. This CDR3 is 14 amino acids long. Trimming at V came to 5 bases and at J to 6 bases, leaving 4 bases not matched to a gene. CDR3 in DNA: TGTGCCAGCAGTGTCGGGACAGGGTCCGGGGAGCTGTTTTTT. The encoded protein is CASSVGTGSGELFF.

This clonotype was picked up a small number of times. The CDR3 region is CASTGRGDYYEYEQYF. CDR3 DNA: TGTGCCAGCACGGGTCGGGGCGACTATTACGAATACGAGCAGTACTTC. V and J are TRBV19 and TRBJ2-7, with D possibly being TRBD1 or TRBD2 (5 bases each). CDR3 length equals 16 residues. Trimming took 9 bases from V and 4 from J, leaving 25 bases between them. Germline CDR1 is LNHDA and CDR2 is SQIVND (reference sequence). The complete variable domain, with remaining parts taken from reference TRBV19 and TRBJ2-7, reads DGGITQSPKYLFRKEGQNVTLSCEQNLNHDAMYWYRQDPGQGLRLIYYSQIVNDFQKGDIAEGYSVSREKKESFPLTVTSAQKNPTAFYLCASTGRGDYYEYEQYFGPGTRLTVT.

The J gene is TRBJ2-3, the V gene TRBV13; D not resolved. Trimming stripped 5 bases from V and 3 bases from J, with 12 bases between. This CDR3 has 14 residues. Germline V gene lookup returns CDR1 PRHDT and CDR2 FYEKMQ (reference sequence). CDR3 sequence reads: CASSNLEKTDTQYF. In DNA, the CDR3 is TGTGCCAGCAGCAACCTCGAGAAGACAGATACGCAGTATTTT.

The chain links TRBV27 to TRBJ2-4, with D perhaps TRBD2 (6 bases). V lost 8 bases and J lost 1, with 6 bases in between. CDR1 is MNHEY and CDR2 is SMNVEV in the germline V gene (reference sequence). The CDR3 runs to 12 residues. The CDR3 nucleotides read TGTGCCAGCGGGGGGGCCAAAAACATTCAGTACTTC. Translated: CASGGAKNIQYF.

The table lists this clonotype with many counts. One end of the junction varies from germline; a read error may be responsible. The chain is built from TRBV7-7 and TRBJ2-5; possible D gene TRBD1, 6 bases. Germline V gene sequence: CDR1 SSHAT, CDR2 FNYEAQ (reference sequence). This CDR3 has 14 residues. The CDR3: CASSPRGLRETQYF. DNA for the CDR3: TGTGCTAGCAGCCCCAGGGGTCTGAGGGAGACCCAGTACTTC.

The J gene is TRBJ2-1, the V gene TRBV25-1; tentatively, D is TRBD1 (8 bases). Trimming cost V 0 bases and J 6 bases, with 18 bases left between them. This CDR3 is 17 amino acids long. Germline-derived CDR1 and CDR2 are MGHDK and SYGVNS. The CDR3 spells CASSEYYVTGEGNEQFF. The CDR3 nucleotides are TGTGCCAGCAGTGAATATTATGTGACAGGGGAGGGCAATGAGCAGTTCTTC.

This clonotype appeared a few times. The chain has TRBV13 and TRBJ2-5, with 8 bases matching TRBD2. The J call may not be correct, given that the DNA end is closer to TRBJ2-1. The CDR3 totals 16 residues. The V gene's germline CDR1 is PRHDT and CDR2 FYEKMQ (reference sequence). The CDR3 reads CASSLGLRGGFNEQFF. CDR3 in DNA: TGTGCCAGCAGCTTAGGCCTTCGCGGGGGGTTCAATGAGCAGTTCTTC.

This clonotype showed up many times. The CDR3: CASSLGVPDTQYF. The CDR3 DNA sequence: TGTGCCAGCTCCCTGGGGGTCCCAGATACGCAGTATTTT. This sequence joins TRBV18 and TRBJ2-3, with D perhaps given as TRBD1 or TRBD2 (5 bases each). Trimming cost V 6 bases and J 4 bases, with 11 bases left between them. The CDR3 runs 13 residues. Germline V gene lookup returns CDR1 KGHSH and CDR2 LQKENI. The full variable domain, with the rest looked up from reference TRBV18 and TRBJ2-3, is NAGVMQNPRHLVRRRGQEARLRCSPMKGHSHVYWYRQLPEEGLKFMVYLQKENIIDESGMPKERFSAEFPKEGPSILRIQQVVRGDSAAYFCASSLGVPDTQYFGPGTRLTVL.

This clonotype was seen more than once but under ten times. The chain links TRBV7-9 to TRBJ2-7; D assignment may be TRBD1 or TRBD2 (5 bases each). CDR1 SEHNR and CDR2 FQNEAQ come from the germline V gene (reference sequence). V was pared by 5 bases and J by 2 bases, with 13 bases between. CDR3 length: 14 amino acids. The chain's CDR3 is CASSADWDPYEQYF. The CDR3 coding sequence is TGTGCCAGCAGCGCCGACTGGGACCCCTACGAGCAGTACTTC.

The chain joins TRBV25-1 to TRBJ2-1; perhaps TRBD1 as D (6 bases). The CDR3 length is 16 residues. The V gene's germline CDR1 is MGHDK and CDR2 SYGVNS. Trimming removed 1 base at V and 5 bases at J, with 15 bases between. The CDR3 here is CASSELYRAGHNEQFF. CDR3 nucleotides: TGTGCCAGCAGTGAATTATACAGGGCTGGACACAATGAGCAGTTCTTC.

This clonotype was detected a few times. V is TRBV10-3 and J is TRBJ2-7, with D possibly called TRBD1 or TRBD2 (5 bases each). V lost 5 bases and J 10 bases, leaving 21 bases between the germline ends. This CDR3 has 14 amino acids. CDR1 ENHRY and CDR2 SYGVKD come from the germline V gene. In DNA, the CDR3 is TGTGCCATCAGTCAACGGGACGAGACCGAATCCCAGTACTTC. It encodes CAISQRDETESQYF.

The chain carries TRBV7-2 and TRBJ2-5; D is tentatively TRBD1 or TRBD2 (5 bases each). V lost 1 base, J lost 10 bases, and 16 bases lay in between. The CDR3 runs to 14 residues. From germline, CDR1 is SGHTA and CDR2 FQGNSA. CDR3 DNA: TGTGCCAGCAGCTTAGGGGGGAAGGGTGGAATCCAGTACTTC. It yields the protein CASSLGGKGGIQYF.

This chain connects TRBV3-1 to TRBJ2-4; 7 positions match TRBD1. The CDR3 is 17 amino acids. With 3 bases clipped from V and 7 bases from J, the junction kept 15 bases outside the gene matches. Germline V gene lookup returns CDR1 LGHDT and CDR2 YNNKEL (reference sequence). CDR3 sequence: CASSQAATGDTLNIQYF. The CDR3 nucleotides read TGTGCCAGCAGCCAGGCCGCAACAGGGGACACCCTGAACATTCAGTACTTC.

This clonotype was seen ten or more times. The rearrangement joins TRBV29-1 to TRBJ2-2; D ambiguous. CDR1 and CDR2 (germline): SQVTM, ANQGSEA. CDR3 size: 13 residues. V was clipped by 5 bases and J by 0 bases, with 7 bases between them. CDR3 protein: CSVTLANTGELFF. The CDR3 DNA follows: TGCAGCGTTACTCTCGCGAACACCGGGGAGCTGTTTTTT.

The chain links TRBV20-1 to TRBJ1-4, with D possibly TRBD1 on 6 matching bases. V shed 6 bases and J shed 5 bases, with 10 bases lying between them. CDR1 is DFQATT, CDR2 SNEGSKA, per germline (reference sequence). This CDR3 is 12 amino acids long. The CDR3: CSAKGGNEKLFF. CDR3 sequence (DNA): TGCAGTGCAAAGGGGGGCAATGAAAAACTGTTTTTT.

This clonotype has a handful of counts. The rearrangement uses TRBV5-1 and TRBJ2-5; 7 bases fit TRBD1. The V gene end was trimmed by 7 bases and the J gene end by 4 bases; junction bases not matched to a gene: 13. The germline gives CDR1 SGHRS, CDR2 YFSETQ. The CDR3 runs 15 residues. The DNA of the CDR3 is TGCGCCAGCGGAAACCCCACAGGGGACGGAGAGACCCAGTACTTC. Protein sequence: CASGNPTGDGETQYF. The variable domain in full, completed from reference TRBV5-1 and TRBJ2-5, reads KAGVTQTPRYLIKTRGQQVTLSCSPISGHRSVSWYQQTPGQGLQFLFEYFSETQRNKGNFPGRFSGRQFSNSRSEMNVSTLELGDSALYLCASGNPTGDGETQYFGPGTRLLVL.

The genes are TRBV6-5 and TRBJ1-2; D remains ambiguous. The germline CDR1 and CDR2 sequences are MNHEY and SVGAGI. V was trimmed by 5 bases and J by 4 bases, leaving 11 bases between them. The CDR3 spans 13 residues. The CDR3 nucleotides read TGTGCCAGCAGTGCACATTTGAGCTATGGCTACACCTTC. Encoded protein: CASSAHLSYGYTF.

This clonotype came up many times. The chain combines TRBV6-5 with TRBJ2-7; 8 bases agree with TRBD1. Trimming cost V 6 bases and J 3 bases; bases outside gene matches: 7. The CDR3 consists of 14 residues. Looked up from germline, CDR1 is MNHEY and CDR2 is SVGAGI. CDR3 coding DNA: TGTGCCAGCAGGATCGGACAGGGAGACTACGAGCAGTACTTC. The encoded protein is CASRIGQGDYEQYF.

This clonotype has more than one count but fewer than ten. The chain recombines TRBV7-9 with TRBJ2-1; 9 bases match TRBD1. The CDR3 contains 15 residues. V shed 4 bases, J shed 2 bases, and the junction held 3 bases outside the gene matches. Germline CDR1 reads SEHNR; CDR2 reads FQNEAQ (reference sequence). Here the CDR3 reads CASSSTGGAYNEQFF. DNA for the CDR3: TGTGCCAGCAGCTCAACAGGGGGCGCCTACAATGAGCAGTTCTTC.

This clonotype was recorded once. The chain links TRBV9 to TRBJ2-2; D not certain. Germline-derived CDR1 and CDR2 are SGDLS and YYNGEE. Trimming removed 2 bases from V and 5 bases from J, with 16 bases in between. The CDR3 covers 16 residues. CDR3: CASSVAVRGSTGELFF. DNA of the CDR3: TGTGCCAGCAGCGTTGCCGTTCGTGGTAGTACCGGGGAGCTGTTTTTT.

This chain uses TRBV7-9 with TRBJ2-1; D remains unclear. This CDR3 is 15 amino acids long. Looked up from germline, CDR1 is SEHNR and CDR2 is FQNEAQ (reference sequence). The V end lost 5 bases, the J end lost 0 bases, and 11 bases lay between the germline ends. DNA of the CDR3: TGTGCCAGCAGCCCCCTCGTTAGCTCCTACAATGAGCAGTTCTTC. Protein sequence: CASSPLVSSYNEQFF. The full variable domain, with the rest looked up from reference TRBV7-9 and TRBJ2-1, is DTGVSQNPRHKITKRGQNVTFRCDPISEHNRLYWYRQTLGQGPEFLTYFQNEAQLEKSRLLSDRFSAERPKGSFSTLEIQRTEQGDSAMYLCASSPLVSSYNEQFFGPGTRLTVL.

This chain uses TRBV7-3 with TRBJ2-1, with D perhaps TRBD2 (7 bases). Trimming removed 5 bases from V and 6 bases from J, with 17 bases in between. The CDR3 contains 15 residues. Per the germline V gene, CDR1 is SGHTA and CDR2 is FQGTGA. The CDR3 bases are TGTGCCAGCAGCATGTTGTGGGGGGGCCTCAATGAGCAGTTCTTC. Translating gives CASSMLWGGLNEQFF.